This T cell receptor beta chain originates from a study of CD8+ T cells in alopecia areata. Study observations and caveats: Among the top 100, expanded CD8+ clones were significantly decreased by tofacitinib, as was scalp clonality. In scalp samples, resident alphabeta T cells of normal skin are also sequenced.

The sample holds a few counts of this clone. What it binds is unknown. V shed 0 bases and J shed 7 bases, with 15 bases lying between them. The V gene's germline CDR1 is GTSNPN and CDR2 SVGIG (reference sequence). This CDR3 spans 14 amino acids. Treatment: oral pan-JAK inhibitor, 5-10 mg twice daily. In each case, RNA was isolated and then reverse transcribed into cDNA as the sequencing template. Assay used: immunoSEQ multiplex PCR; TCRdb lists only in-frame clones, some missing. The sample consists of 130,000 or so clones, roughly 86% of them appearing once. This sample comprised CD8+ T cells sorted from blood, obtained at week 4, from a patient treated with tofacitinib. This clonotype originated in a human donor with alopecia areata. V usage is TRBV30 and J usage is TRBJ1-2; D might be TRBD1 (5 bases). Here the CDR3 reads CAWSVDGTSTGYTF. The CDR3 DNA follows: TGTGCCTGGAGTGTAGACGGGACGAGTACTGGCTACACCTTC.